This T cell receptor (beta chain) is from a study of response to subunit inactivated influenza vaccine. TCRdb used MiXCR to reprocess the RT-PCR reads, holding one entry per CDR3 protein. Here the sample spans more than 450,000 distinct CDR3 sequences, approximately 7.6% being singletons. This clonotype showed up just a few times. Its antigen is still unknown. Study results and limitations: It was suggested by the authors that few new T cells are recruited by each seasonal influenza vaccination.

Trimming removed 6 bases from V and 0 bases from J; junction bases left unmatched: 5. The CDR3 length is 15 residues. This sample comprised PBMCs from blood, obtained about 24 months after vaccination. This clonotype originated in a man between 50 and 75 years old who received an inactivated influenza vaccine. The chain combines TRBV12-3 or TRBV12-4 with TRBJ2-3; 8 positions agree with TRBD1. The CDR3 spells CASRGGQGSTDTQYF. CDR3 in DNA: TGTGCCAGCAGAGGAGGACAGGGCAGCACAGATACGCAGTATTTT.